This T cell receptor (beta chain) was captured in a study of identical twins. With template switching, a universal primer site was added, and the cDNA carried unique molecular identifiers. MiXCR, run by TCRdb on the 5' RACE reads, gives a single entry per CDR3 protein. The table includes under 900,000 distinct CDR3 sequences, approximately 13% detected once. Overall study findings and caveats: The conclusions drew on cross-sectional statistical analysis instead of tracking the same donors. While abundant cord blood beta clonotypes carried fewer insertions, memory repertoires showed no such pattern.

This clonotype was seen a handful of times. Its antigen is unidentified. The same data also contributed to another study, on yellow fever vaccine responses in identical twins.

Sequencing input: PBMCs. This receptor was obtained from a woman aged 18-29 years in good health.

The CDR3 protein is CASSPPGQSAGELFF. In nucleotides, the CDR3 is TGTGCCAGCAGCCCCCCGGGGCAGTCGGCCGGGGAGCTGTTTTTT. V gene TRBV3-1 combines with J gene TRBJ2-2; tentatively, D is TRBD1 or TRBD2 (5 bases each). This CDR3 contains 15 residues. V lost 4 bases and J 6 bases, leaving 15 bases between the germline ends. Germline V CDR1 and CDR2: LGHDT, YNNKEL (reference sequence).